Below are 19 T cell receptor beta chains sequenced from a single sample in a study of cytomegalovirus exposure and HLA in healthy donors. Amplification used 60 Vbeta primers and 13 Jbeta primers. Measured with immunoSEQ multiplex PCR; TCRdb has only the in-frame clones, and not every one. The sample has around 130,000 clones, 75% to 90% seen once; the top ten hold 3.3%. The specimen was PBMCs. All receptors come from a male donor in good health and CMV-seronegative.

The chain recombines TRBV5-6 with TRBJ2-7; D remains ambiguous. This CDR3 spans 17 amino acids. V gave up 4 bases and J gave up 3 bases, with 23 bases separating them. Germline loops: CDR1 SGHDT, CDR2 YYEEEE. The DNA of the CDR3 is TGTGCCAGCAGCATGCCAGCCGGCCGAGGAACAAGCTACGAGCAGTACTTC. Translated: CASSMPAGRGTSYEQYF.

This clone was counted a few times. The V and J genes are TRBV5-1 and TRBJ1-2; tentatively, D is TRBD1 (5 bases). The CDR3 has 14 amino acids. Germline CDR1 is SGHRS and CDR2 is YFSETQ. The V gene lost 0 bases and the J gene lost 7 bases, with 13 bases spanning the gap. CDR3 in amino acids: CASSLGSGNSGYTF. The CDR3 DNA is TGCGCCAGCAGCTTGGGATCAGGGAACAGTGGCTACACCTTC.

The chain links TRBV27 to TRBJ1-5; 8 bases line up with TRBD1. This CDR3 has 19 residues. Germline V lookup: CDR1 MNHEY, CDR2 SMNVEV (reference sequence). The V gene end was trimmed by 1 base and the J gene end by 6 bases; junction bases not matched to a gene: 17. CDR3 DNA sequence: TGTGCCAGCAGTTTATTTGCGGGCCCTGGACAGGGTTTAAGTCAGCCCCAGCATTTT. This codes for CASSLFAGPGQGLSQPQHF.

This clone was detected only once. This chain uses TRBV4-3 with TRBJ1-1; no firm D call. Deletions cut 0 bases from V and 2 bases from J, with 7 bases between. Germline CDR1 and CDR2: LGHNA and YSLEER. The CDR3 has 14 amino acids. CDR3 region: CASSQEARNTEAFF. CDR3 nucleotides: TGCGCCAGCAGCCAAGAGGCCCGTAACACTGAAGCTTTCTTT.

The chain links TRBV9 to TRBJ1-6; D remains unclear. This CDR3 comprises 15 residues. V was cut by 1 base and J by 1 base, with 6 bases left in between. Germline CDR1 and CDR2: SGDLS and YYNGEE. The DNA for the CDR3 is TGTGCCAGCAGCGTATTGAGTTCCTATAATTCACCCCTCCACTTT. It translates to CASSVLSSYNSPLHF. Complete variable domain (other parts from reference TRBV9 and TRBJ1-6): DSGVTQTPKHLITATGQRVTLRCSPRSGDLSVYWYQQSLDQGLQFLIQYYNGEERAKGNILERFSAQQFPDLHSELNLSSLELGDSALYFCASSVLSSYNSPLHFGNGTRLTVT.

The gene calls are TRBV2 and TRBJ1-1; maybe TRBD1 (6 bases). The CDR3 length is 13 residues. Germline lookup yields CDR1 SNHLY and CDR2 FYNNEI. Trimming removed 2 bases at V and 4 bases at J, with 8 bases between. This chain's CDR3 is CASSEIGGTEAFF. DNA of the CDR3: TGTGCCAGCAGTGAAATAGGGGGCACTGAAGCTTTCTTT.

This chain uses TRBV19 with TRBJ1-1, with 7 bases lining up with TRBD1. Germline V gene data show CDR1 as LNHDA and CDR2 as SQIVND (reference sequence). The CDR3 is 13 residues long. V shed 1 base and J 4 bases; nucleotides not matched to a gene: 0. The CDR3: CASSIGQGTEAFF. As DNA, the CDR3 is TGTGCCAGTAGTATAGGACAGGGCACTGAAGCTTTCTTT.

The chain is built from TRBV5-6 and TRBJ2-1; perhaps TRBD1 as D (6 bases). The V and J ends lost 4 bases and 1 base respectively, with 12 bases between them. Germline CDR1 SGHDT, CDR2 YYEEEE. The length of the CDR3 is 15 residues. The CDR3 region is CASSLRGASYNEQFF. The DNA of the CDR3 is TGTGCCAGCAGCCTCAGGGGAGCGTCCTACAATGAGCAGTTCTTC.

This rearrangement joins TRBV6-1 to TRBJ2-7; 7 bases match TRBD2. This CDR3 comprises 15 residues. From germline, CDR1 is MNHNS and CDR2 SASEGT. With V trimmed by 1 base and J by 0 bases, 3 bases remained unmatched. CDR3 bases: TGTGCCAGCAGTGAAGGGGGAGGGTACTCCTACGAGCAGTACTTC. Amino acid sequence: CASSEGGGYSYEQYF.

The J gene is TRBJ2-4, the V gene TRBV18; 7 bases map to TRBD1. In germline, CDR1 is KGHSH, CDR2 LQKENI. This CDR3 spans 14 amino acids. Trimming removed 4 bases from V and 8 bases from J; junction bases left unmatched: 8. The CDR3 nucleotides are TGTGCCAGCTCACAAGTACCAGGGGGTGACATTCAGTACTTC. This translates into CASSQVPGGDIQYF.

The gene calls are TRBV15 and TRBJ2-5, with D unclear. Trimming stripped 8 bases from V and 0 bases from J, with 7 bases between. Germline V gene data show CDR1 as LNHNV and CDR2 as YYDKDF (reference sequence). The CDR3 length is 12 residues. Written as DNA, the CDR3 is TGTGCCACCGAATCGGACCAAGAGACCCAGTACTTC. Translated, it gives CATESDQETQYF.

The chain links TRBV30 to TRBJ1-1; TRBD1 matches at 7 bases. The CDR3 extends over 14 amino acids. Germline CDR1 and CDR2: GTSNPN and SVGIG (reference sequence). V shed 2 bases, J shed 0 bases, and the junction held 3 bases outside the gene matches. The CDR3 region is CAWSPGQVNTEAFF. The CDR3 DNA is TGTGCCTGGAGTCCAGGACAGGTGAACACTGAAGCTTTCTTT.

The CDR3 loop reads CASSFIGVNEQYF. The CDR3 coding sequence is TGTGCCAGCAGCTTCATCGGGGTCAACGAGCAGTACTTC. The rearrangement joins TRBV11-2 to TRBJ2-7; possible D gene TRBD2, 5 bases. CDR1 SGHAT and CDR2 FQNNGV come from the germline V gene. V was trimmed by 3 bases and J by 5 bases, leaving 11 bases between them. The CDR3 has 13 residues. The full variable domain, with the rest looked up from reference TRBV11-2 and TRBJ2-7, is EAGVAQSPRYKIIEKRQSVAFWCNPISGHATLYWYQQILGQGPKLLIQFQNNGVVDDSQLPKDRFSAERLKGVDSTLKIQPAKLEDSAVYLCASSFIGVNEQYFGPGTRLTVT.

This chain links TRBV15 with TRBJ2-3; perhaps TRBD1 as D (5 bases). The CDR3 runs 14 residues. Germline assignment: CDR1 LNHNV and CDR2 YYDKDF (reference sequence). Trimming removed 4 bases at V and 2 bases at J, with 10 bases between. CDR3 residues: CATSMGRDTDTQYF. The CDR3, as DNA: TGTGCCACCAGCATGGGCAGGGACACAGATACGCAGTATTTT.

This chain uses TRBV23-1 with TRBJ2-7, with TRBD1 identical over 9 bases. TRBV23-1 is known as an ORF, though its function is uncertain. CDR3 length: 15 amino acids. V trimming: 3 bases; J trimming: 6 bases; junction bases outside the gene matches: 9. The chain's CDR3 is CASSQCFGQGCEQYF. DNA of the CDR3: TGCGCCAGCAGTCAGTGCTTTGGACAGGGGTGCGAGCAGTACTTC.

This chain links TRBV6-6 with TRBJ1-5; the D gene is possibly TRBD1 (5 bases). Germline CDR1 MNHNY, CDR2 SVGAGI (reference sequence). Trimming took 0 bases from V and 7 from J, leaving 10 bases between them. The CDR3 extends over 14 amino acids. The CDR3 DNA follows: TGTGCCAGCAGTTACTCAGGAGGGGCCCAGCCCCAGCATTTT. Amino acids: CASSYSGGAQPQHF.

The rearrangement links TRBV9 to TRBJ2-2, with TRBD2 matching over 7 bases. With 0 bases clipped from V and 7 bases from J, the junction kept 6 bases outside the gene matches. The CDR3 totals 15 residues. From germline, CDR1 is SGDLS and CDR2 YYNGEE. In DNA, the CDR3 is TGTGCCAGCAGCGTAGCAGCGGGGATCAACGGGGAGCTGTTTTTT. Protein: CASSVAAGINGELFF.

V usage is TRBV30 and J usage is TRBJ1-5; D gene uncertain. This CDR3 contains 13 residues. The ends were cut back, 2 bases at V and 7 bases at J, with 12 bases in the middle. Germline V CDR1 and CDR2: GTSNPN, SVGIG (reference sequence). The CDR3 sequence: CAWSKSREQPQHF. CDR3 bases: TGTGCCTGGAGTAAATCCCGGGAACAGCCCCAGCATTTT. The whole variable domain, remainder taken from reference TRBV30 and TRBJ1-5, is SQTIHQWPATLVQPVGSPLSLECTVEGTSNPNLYWYRQAAGRGLQLLFYSVGIGQISSEVPQNLSASRPQDRQFILSSKKLLLSDSGFYLCAWSKSREQPQHFGDGTRLSIL.

This clone occurred a few times. The chain recombines TRBV4-3 with TRBJ1-2; D gene unclear. Germline CDR1 and CDR2: LGHNA and YSLEER. V lost 1 base, J lost 3 bases, and 15 bases lay in between. The CDR3 consists of 16 residues. Written as DNA, the CDR3 is TGCGCCAGCAGCCAAGCTCTCGACTGGGTCGACTATGGCTACACCTTC. Amino acids: CASSQALDWVDYGYTF.